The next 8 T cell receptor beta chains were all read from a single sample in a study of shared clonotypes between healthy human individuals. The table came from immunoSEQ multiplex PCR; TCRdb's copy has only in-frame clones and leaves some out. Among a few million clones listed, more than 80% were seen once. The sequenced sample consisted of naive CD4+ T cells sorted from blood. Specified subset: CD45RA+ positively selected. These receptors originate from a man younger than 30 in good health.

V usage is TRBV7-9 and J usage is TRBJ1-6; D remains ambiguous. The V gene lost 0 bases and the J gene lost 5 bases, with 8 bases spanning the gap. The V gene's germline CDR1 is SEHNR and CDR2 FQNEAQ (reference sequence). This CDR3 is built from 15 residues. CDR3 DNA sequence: TGTGCCAGCAGCTTAGCAGGACTGGATAATTCACCCCTCCACTTT. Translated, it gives CASSLAGLDNSPLHF.

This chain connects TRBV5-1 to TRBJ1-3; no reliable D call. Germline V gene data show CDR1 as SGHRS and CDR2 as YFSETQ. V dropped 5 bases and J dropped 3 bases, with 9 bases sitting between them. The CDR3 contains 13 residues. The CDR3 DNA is TGCGCCAGCAGTAGGGTCGGTGGAAACACCATATATTTT. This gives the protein CASSRVGGNTIYF.

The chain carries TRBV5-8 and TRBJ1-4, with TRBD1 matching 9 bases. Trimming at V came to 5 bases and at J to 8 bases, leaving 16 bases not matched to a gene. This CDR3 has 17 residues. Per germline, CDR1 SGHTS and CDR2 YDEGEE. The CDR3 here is CASSFSSLPGQGEKLFF. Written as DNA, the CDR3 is TGTGCCAGCAGTTTTTCCTCTCTTCCCGGACAGGGGGAAAAACTGTTTTTT.

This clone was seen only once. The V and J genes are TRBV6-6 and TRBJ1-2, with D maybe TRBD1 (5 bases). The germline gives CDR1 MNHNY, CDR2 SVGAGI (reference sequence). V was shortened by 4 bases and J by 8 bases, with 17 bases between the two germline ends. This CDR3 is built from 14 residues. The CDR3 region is CASSFRDLGGGYTF. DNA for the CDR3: TGTGCCAGCAGTTTCCGGGACCTCGGGGGGGGCTACACCTTC.

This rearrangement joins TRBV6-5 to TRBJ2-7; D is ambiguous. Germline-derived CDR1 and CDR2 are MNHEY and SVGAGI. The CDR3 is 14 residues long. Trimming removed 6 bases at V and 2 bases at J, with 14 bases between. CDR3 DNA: TGTGCCAGCAGCTACACCCTCCATGCCTACGAGCAGTACTTC. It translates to CASSYTLHAYEQYF.

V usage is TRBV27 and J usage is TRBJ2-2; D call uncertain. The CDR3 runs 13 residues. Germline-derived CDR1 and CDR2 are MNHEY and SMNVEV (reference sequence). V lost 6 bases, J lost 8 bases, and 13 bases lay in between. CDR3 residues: CASRPTGFGELFF. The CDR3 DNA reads TGTGCCAGCAGACCGACTGGGTTTGGGGAGCTGTTTTTT.

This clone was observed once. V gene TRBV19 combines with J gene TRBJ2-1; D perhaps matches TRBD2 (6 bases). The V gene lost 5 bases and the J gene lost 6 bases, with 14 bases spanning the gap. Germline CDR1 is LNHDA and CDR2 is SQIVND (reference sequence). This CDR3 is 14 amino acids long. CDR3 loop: CASSGGGEINEQFF. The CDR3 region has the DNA TGTGCCAGTAGTGGAGGAGGGGAAATCAATGAGCAGTTCTTC.

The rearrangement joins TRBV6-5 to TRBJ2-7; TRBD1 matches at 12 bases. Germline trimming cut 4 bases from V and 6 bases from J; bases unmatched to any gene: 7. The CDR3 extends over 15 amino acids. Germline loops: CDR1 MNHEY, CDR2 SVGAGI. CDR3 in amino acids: CASSSMGQGAREQYF. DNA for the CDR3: TGTGCCAGCAGTTCCATGGGACAGGGGGCGCGCGAGCAGTACTTC.